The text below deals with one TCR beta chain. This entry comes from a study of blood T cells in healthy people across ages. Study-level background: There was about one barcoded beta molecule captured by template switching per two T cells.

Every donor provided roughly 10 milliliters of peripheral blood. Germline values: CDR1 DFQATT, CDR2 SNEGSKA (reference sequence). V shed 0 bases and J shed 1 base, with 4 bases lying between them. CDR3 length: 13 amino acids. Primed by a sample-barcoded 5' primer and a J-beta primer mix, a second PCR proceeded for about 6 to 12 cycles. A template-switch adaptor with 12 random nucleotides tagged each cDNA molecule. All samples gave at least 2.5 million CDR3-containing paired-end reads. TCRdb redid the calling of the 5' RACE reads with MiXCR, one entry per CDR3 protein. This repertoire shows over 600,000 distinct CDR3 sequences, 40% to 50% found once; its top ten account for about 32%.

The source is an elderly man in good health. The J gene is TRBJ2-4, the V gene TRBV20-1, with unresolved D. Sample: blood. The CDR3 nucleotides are TGCAGTGCTAGAGAACTGGCCAAAAACATTCAGTACTTC. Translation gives CSARELAKNIQYF.